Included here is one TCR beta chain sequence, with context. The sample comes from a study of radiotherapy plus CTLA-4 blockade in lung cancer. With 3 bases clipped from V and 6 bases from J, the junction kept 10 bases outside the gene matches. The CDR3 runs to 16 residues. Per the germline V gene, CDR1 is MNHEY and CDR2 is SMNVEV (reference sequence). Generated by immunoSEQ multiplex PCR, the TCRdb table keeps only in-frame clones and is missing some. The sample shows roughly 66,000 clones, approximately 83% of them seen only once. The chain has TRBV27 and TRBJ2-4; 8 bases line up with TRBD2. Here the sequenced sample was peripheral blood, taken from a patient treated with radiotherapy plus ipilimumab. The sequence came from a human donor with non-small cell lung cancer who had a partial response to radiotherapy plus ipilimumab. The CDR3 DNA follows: TGTGCCAGCAGTTTCCGGGAGGGCCTTGGGAGAAACATTCAGTACTTC. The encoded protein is CASSFREGLGRNIQYF.